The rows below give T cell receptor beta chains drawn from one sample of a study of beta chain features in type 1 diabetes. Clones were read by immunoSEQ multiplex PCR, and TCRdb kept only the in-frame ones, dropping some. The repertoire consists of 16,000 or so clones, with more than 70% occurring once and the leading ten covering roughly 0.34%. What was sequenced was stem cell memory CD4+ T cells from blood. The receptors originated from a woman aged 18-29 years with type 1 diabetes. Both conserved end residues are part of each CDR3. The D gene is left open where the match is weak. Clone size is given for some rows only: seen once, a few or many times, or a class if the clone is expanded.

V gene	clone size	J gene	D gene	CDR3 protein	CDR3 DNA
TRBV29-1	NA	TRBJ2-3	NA	CSVLGERGAADTQYF	TGCAGCGTCCTGGGCGAACGGGGGGCCGCAGATACGCAGTATTTT
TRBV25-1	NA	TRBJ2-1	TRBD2	CASSITSGRFYNEQFF	TGTGCCAGCAGTATCACTAGCGGGAGGTTCTACAATGAGCAGTTCTTC
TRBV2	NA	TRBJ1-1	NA	CASRGAIEAFF	TGTGCCAGCAGGGGCGCCATTGAAGCTTTCTTT
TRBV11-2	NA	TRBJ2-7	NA	CASSLSDSLGYF	TGTGCCAGCAGCTTAAGTGACAGCCTGGGGTACTTC
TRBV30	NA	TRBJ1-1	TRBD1	CAWSTGGYTEAFF	TGTGCCTGGAGTACAGGGGGTTACACTGAAGCTTTCTTT
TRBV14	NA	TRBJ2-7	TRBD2	CASSQDRWLAGLKSSYEQYF	TGTGCCAGCAGCCAAGATAGATGGCTAGCGGGGCTAAAAAGCTCCTACGAGCAGTACTTC
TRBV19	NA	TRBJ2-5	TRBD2	CASSTSGSQETQYF	TGTGCCAGTAGTACTAGCGGGTCCCAAGAGACCCAGTACTTC
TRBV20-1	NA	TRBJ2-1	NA	CSARDLNEQFF	TGCAGTGCTAGAGATCTCAATGAGCAGTTCTTC
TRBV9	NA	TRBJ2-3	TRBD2	CASSVSGYSTDTQYF	TGTGCCAGCAGCGTTAGCGGGTACAGCACAGATACGCAGTATTTT
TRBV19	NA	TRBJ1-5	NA	CASNSHRPYQPQHF	TGTGCCAGTAACTCCCACAGGCCTTATCAGCCCCAGCATTTT
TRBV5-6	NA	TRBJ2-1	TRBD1	CASSLMTGPEQFF	TGTGCCAGCAGCCTGATGACAGGGCCTGAGCAGTTCTTC
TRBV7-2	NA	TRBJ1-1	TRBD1	CASSFDRANTEAFF	TGTGCCAGCAGTTTTGACAGGGCGAACACTGAAGCTTTCTTT
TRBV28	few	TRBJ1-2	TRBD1	CASSPPGTGGAVGGYTF	TGTGCCAGCAGCCCTCCCGGGACAGGGGGTGCGGTGGGTGGCTACACCTTC
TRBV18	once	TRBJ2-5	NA	CASQNGGMETQYF	TGTGCCAGCCAGAACGGCGGGATGGAGACCCAGTACTTC
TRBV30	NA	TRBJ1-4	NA	CACTTTGITNEKLFF	TGTGCCTGTACTACCACAGGGATCACTAATGAAAAACTGTTTTTT
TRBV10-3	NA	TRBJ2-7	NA	CAIRGGNSYEQYF	TGTGCCATCAGGGGGGGAAACTCCTACGAGCAGTACTTC
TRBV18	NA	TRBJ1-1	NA	CASSPQQGSMNTEAFF	TGTGCCAGCTCACCCCAACAGGGATCGATGAACACTGAAGCTTTCTTT
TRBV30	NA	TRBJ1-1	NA	CAWSSRTEAFF	TGTGCCTGGAGTTCGCGCACTGAAGCTTTCTTT
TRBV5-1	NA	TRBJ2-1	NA	CASSAVVGSSYNEQFF	TGCGCCAGCAGCGCTGTGGTGGGGAGCTCCTACAATGAGCAGTTCTTC
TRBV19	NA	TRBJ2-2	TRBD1	CASREGATTGELFF	TGTGCCAGTAGAGAGGGGGCTACGACCGGGGAGCTGTTTTTT
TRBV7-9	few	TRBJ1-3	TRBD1	CASSPRGQGLFSGNTIYF	TGTGCCAGCAGCCCGCGGGGACAGGGTCTCTTCTCTGGAAACACCATATATTTT
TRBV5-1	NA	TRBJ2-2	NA	CASSFRDARGTGELFF	TGCGCCAGCAGCTTCCGGGACGCCAGGGGTACCGGGGAGCTGTTTTTT
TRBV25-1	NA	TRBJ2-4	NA	CASSEWRGPNIQYF	TGTGCCAGCAGTGAATGGAGAGGGCCAAACATTCAGTACTTC
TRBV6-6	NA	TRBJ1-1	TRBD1	CASSYSMQGVAFF	TGTGCCAGCAGTTACTCGATGCAGGGGGTGGCTTTCTTT
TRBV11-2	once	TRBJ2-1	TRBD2	CASSFGLAGKFGQFF	TGTGCCAGCAGCTTCGGACTAGCGGGAAAATTCGGGCAGTTCTTC
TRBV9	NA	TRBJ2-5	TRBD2	CASSEAPTSEETQYF	TGTGCCAGCAGCGAGGCCCCCACTAGCGAAGAGACCCAGTACTTC
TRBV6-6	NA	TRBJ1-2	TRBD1	CASSYNTGQGGGYTF	TGTGCCAGCAGTTACAACACGGGACAGGGCGGCGGCTACACCTTC
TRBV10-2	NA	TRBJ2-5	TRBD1	CASSTGQAGETQYF	TGCGCCAGCAGTACTGGACAGGCGGGAGAGACCCAGTACTTC
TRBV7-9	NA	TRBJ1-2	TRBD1	CASSFGPLGTGYGYTF	TGTGCCAGCAGCTTCGGGCCCCTGGGGACAGGGTATGGCTACACCTTC
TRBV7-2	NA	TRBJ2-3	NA	CASSFHTDTQYF	TGTGCCAGCAGCTTTCACACAGATACGCAGTATTTT
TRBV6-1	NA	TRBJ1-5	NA	CASSEGISNQPQHF	TGTGCCAGCAGTGAAGGTATTAGCAATCAGCCCCAGCATTTT
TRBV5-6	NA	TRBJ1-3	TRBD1	CAGSQGKGNTIYF	TGTGCCGGATCACAGGGGAAAGGAAACACCATATATTTT
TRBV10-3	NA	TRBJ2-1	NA	CAINPGLVSNEQFF	TGTGCCATCAACCCGGGACTTGTCTCAAATGAGCAGTTCTTC
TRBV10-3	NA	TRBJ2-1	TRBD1	CAISERGQGEGGNEQFF	TGTGCCATCAGTGAGAGAGGACAGGGGGAGGGGGGCAATGAGCAGTTCTTC
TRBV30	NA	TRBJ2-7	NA	CAWSVGKGWYEQYF	TGTGCCTGGAGTGTGGGCAAAGGTTGGTACGAGCAGTACTTC
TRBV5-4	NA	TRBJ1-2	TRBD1	CASSWTGGNGYTF	TGTGCCAGCAGTTGGACAGGGGGTAATGGCTACACCTTC
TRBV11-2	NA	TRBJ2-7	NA	CASSPRGSPTYEQYF	TGTGCCAGCAGCCCTCGGGGTAGCCCGACCTACGAGCAGTACTTC
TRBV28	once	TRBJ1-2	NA	CASRSPPRGGYYGYTF	TGTGCCAGCAGATCACCCCCCCGGGGAGGCTACTATGGCTACACCTTC
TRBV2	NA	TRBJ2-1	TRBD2	CASSLPTSTGTSGYNEQFF	TGTGCCAGCAGCTTGCCCACTTCTACAGGGACTAGCGGATACAATGAGCAGTTCTTC
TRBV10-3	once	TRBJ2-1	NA	CAIMAQGYNEQFF	TGTGCCATCATGGCCCAGGGATACAATGAGCAGTTCTTC
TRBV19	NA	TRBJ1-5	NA	CASIRTGSNQPQHF	TGTGCCAGTATCCGTACAGGGAGCAATCAGCCCCAGCATTTT
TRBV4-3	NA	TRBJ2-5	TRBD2	CASSPAGSGRAYF	TGCGCCAGCAGCCCCGCGGGTAGCGGGAGGGCCTACTTC
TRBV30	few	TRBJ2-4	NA	CAWRRLGVNIQYF	TGTGCCTGGAGGCGACTTGGTGTAAACATTCAGTACTTC
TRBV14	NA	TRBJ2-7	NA	CASSQGQPYEQYF	TGTGCCAGCAGCCAGGGACAACCTTACGAGCAGTACTTC
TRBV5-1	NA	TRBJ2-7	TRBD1	CASSRTGPDEQYF	TGCGCCAGCAGCCGGACAGGACCGGACGAGCAGTACTTC
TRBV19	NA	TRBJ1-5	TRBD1	CATKGVPGQGRVSNQPQHF	TGTGCCACCAAAGGGGTACCGGGACAGGGGAGAGTTAGCAATCAGCCCCAGCATTTT
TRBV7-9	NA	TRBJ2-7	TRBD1	CASSLAINRGIYEQYF	TGTGCCAGCAGCTTAGCGATCAACAGGGGGATTTACGAGCAGTACTTC
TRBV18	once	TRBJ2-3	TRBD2	CASSPGLAGTDTQYF	TGTGCCAGCTCACCGGGACTAGCGGGAACAGATACGCAGTATTTT
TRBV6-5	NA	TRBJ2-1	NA	CASSYSATTRKFF	TGTGCCAGCAGTTACTCGGCTACTACTCGTAAGTTCTTC
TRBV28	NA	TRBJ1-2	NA	CASSPQTNYGYTF	TGTGCCAGCAGCCCACAGACAAACTATGGCTACACCTTC
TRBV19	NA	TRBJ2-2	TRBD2	CASSPFGVAGAFSGELFF	TGTGCCAGTAGTCCTTTTGGAGTAGCGGGAGCCTTTTCTGGGGAGCTGTTTTTT
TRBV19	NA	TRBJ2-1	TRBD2	CASTPGLAGVASYNEQFF	TGTGCCAGTACCCCGGGACTAGCGGGAGTGGCCTCCTACAATGAGCAGTTCTTC
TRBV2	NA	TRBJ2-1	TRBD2	CASRGLAGSSYNEQFF	TGTGCCAGCAGGGGACTAGCGGGTAGCTCCTACAATGAGCAGTTCTTC
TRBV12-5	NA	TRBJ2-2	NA	CASGWGSRGLTGELFF	TGTGCTAGTGGTTGGGGGTCCAGGGGTTTAACCGGGGAGCTGTTTTTT
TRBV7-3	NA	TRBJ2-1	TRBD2	CASSPGGGFLSYNEQFF	TGTGCCAGCAGTCCCGGGGGGGGGTTCCTGTCCTACAATGAGCAGTTCTTC
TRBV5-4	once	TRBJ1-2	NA	CASRPQGQAGGYTF	TGTGCCAGCAGGCCGCAGGGGCAGGCTGGTGGCTACACCTTC
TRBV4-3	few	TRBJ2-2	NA	CASSRRAINTGELFF	TGCGCCAGCAGCCGAAGAGCGATTAACACCGGGGAGCTGTTTTTT